One TCR beta chain is described in this entry. These data come from a study of blood T cell repertoires in COVID-19. On the study more broadly: Sites in the United States, Italy and Spain provided acute and convalescent COVID-19 samples.

Grouping used clinical history reported by participants in a survey and questionnaire. Per the germline V gene, CDR1 is SNHLY and CDR2 is FYNNEI. This CDR3 region has 13 residues. Trimming cost V 6 bases and J 8 bases; bases outside gene matches: 7. This table comes from immunoSEQ multiplex PCR, and its TCRdb copy is limited to in-frame clones, with some not included. The sample yields about 200,000 clones, approximately 86% seen once. The sequence derives from a woman in her thirties or forties with acute COVID-19. Sequencing was performed on PBMCs or T cells enriched from blood (not recorded which). The rearrangement links TRBV2 to TRBJ1-2, with TRBD1 matching over 9 bases. The CDR3 region has the DNA TGTGCCAGCAGAAATACAGGGGGCGCGGGCTACACCTTC. Its protein product is CASRNTGGAGYTF.